These T cell receptor beta chains were read from a single sample in a study of OX40 agonist ivuxolimab in advanced cancers. Profiled with immunoSEQ multiplex PCR; TCRdb holds only in-frame clones, not every one. The sample contains around 62,000 clones, 84% of which appear only once. Specimen: CD4+ or CD8+ T cells sorted from blood, collected in a trial of the OX40 agonist ivuxolimab. The receptors originated from an adult with an advanced solid tumor such as melanoma, head and neck, liver or kidney cancer. CDR3s include the opening cysteine and the closing phenylalanine or tryptophan. The D gene is left open where the match is weak. A row's size may be missing; if present it is once, few, many or a size class.

V gene: TRBV5-6
D gene: NA
J gene: TRBJ2-5
clone size: NA
CDR3 DNA: TGTGCCAGCAGCCTTTCAATGTCACGGTTGAGTACTGAGACCCAGTACTTC
CDR3 protein: CASSLSMSRLSTETQYF

V gene: TRBV5-1
D gene: NA
J gene: TRBJ1-6
clone size: NA
CDR3 DNA: TGCGCCAGCAGTCTACTCGCAGATAATTCACCCCTCCACTTT
CDR3 protein: CASSLLADNSPLHF

V gene: TRBV11-2
D gene: TRBD1
J gene: TRBJ2-1
clone size: once
CDR3 DNA: TGTGCCAGCAGCCTCCAGTGGGACAGAGCTGTGTTCTTC
CDR3 protein: CASSLQWDRAVFF

V gene: TRBV6-6
D gene: NA
J gene: TRBJ1-1
clone size: NA
CDR3 DNA: TGTGCCAGCAGTTACTCGAGGGCGAACACTGAAGCTTTCTTT
CDR3 protein: CASSYSRANTEAFF

V gene: TRBV7-2
D gene: NA
J gene: TRBJ1-4
clone size: few
CDR3 DNA: TGTGCCAGCAGCCACCTTTCGGCAGCGAGTGAAAAACTGTTTTTT
CDR3 protein: CASSHLSAASEKLFF

V gene: TRBV15
D gene: TRBD1
J gene: TRBJ1-1
clone size: NA
CDR3 DNA: TGTGCCACCAGCAGATTTGGGACAGGGGCGAACACTGAAGCTTTCTTT
CDR3 protein: CATSRFGTGANTEAFF

V gene: TRBV6-1
D gene: NA
J gene: TRBJ1-4
clone size: NA
CDR3 DNA: TGTGCCAGCAGCCCCAGGGTGACAACTAATGAAAAACTGTTTTTT
CDR3 protein: CASSPRVTTNEKLFF

V gene: TRBV6-5
D gene: TRBD2
J gene: TRBJ2-2
clone size: few
CDR3 DNA: TGTGCCAGCAGTTACGGGGCGGGGGGAAACACCGGGGAGCTGTTTTTT
CDR3 protein: CASSYGAGGNTGELFF

V gene: TRBV9
D gene: TRBD2
J gene: TRBJ2-1
clone size: NA
CDR3 DNA: TGTGCCAGCAGCGTAGGACTAGCGGGTATAAGCTCCTACAATGAGCAGTTCTTC
CDR3 protein: CASSVGLAGISSYNEQFF

V gene: TRBV9
D gene: NA
J gene: TRBJ2-3
clone size: NA
CDR3 DNA: TGTGCCAGCAGCGTAGAAAGCGGTGGGGAGACAGATACGCAGTATTTT
CDR3 protein: CASSVESGGETDTQYF

V gene: TRBV19
D gene: NA
J gene: TRBJ1-5
clone size: NA
CDR3 DNA: TGTGCCAGTAGTTATAGCAATCAGCCCCAGCATTTT
CDR3 protein: CASSYSNQPQHF

V gene: TRBV5-4
D gene: NA
J gene: TRBJ1-6
clone size: NA
CDR3 DNA: TGTGCCAGCAGCTTGGTGCGTAATTCACCCCTCCACTTT
CDR3 protein: CASSLVRNSPLHF

V gene: TRBV7-6
D gene: TRBD1
J gene: TRBJ1-1
clone size: NA
CDR3 DNA: TGTGCCAGCAGCTTAGAGGACAGGGGCACTGAAGCTTTCTTT
CDR3 protein: CASSLEDRGTEAFF

V gene: TRBV14
D gene: TRBD2
J gene: TRBJ2-5
clone size: NA
CDR3 DNA: TGTGCCAGCAGCCAAGTCTTTAGCGGGGGGGCCCAGACCCAGTACTTC
CDR3 protein: CASSQVFSGGAQTQYF

V gene: TRBV9
D gene: NA
J gene: TRBJ1-2
clone size: NA
CDR3 DNA: TGTGCCAGCAGCGCCGACGACAGACCTTATGGCTACACCTTC
CDR3 protein: CASSADDRPYGYTF

V gene: TRBV5-4
D gene: NA
J gene: TRBJ1-2
clone size: NA
CDR3 DNA: TGTGCCAGCAGCTTAGACCCCGGGACGGCCTTTGGCTACACCTTC
CDR3 protein: CASSLDPGTAFGYTF

V gene: TRBV6-1
D gene: NA
J gene: TRBJ2-1
clone size: NA
CDR3 DNA: TGTGCCAGCAGTGAAATCGATGAGCAGTTCTTC
CDR3 protein: CASSEIDEQFF

V gene: TRBV28
D gene: TRBD1
J gene: TRBJ2-3
clone size: NA
CDR3 DNA: TGTGCCAGCAGTTCCTCCCCCATTACACAGGGGACATACACAGATACGCAGTATTTT
CDR3 protein: CASSSSPITQGTYTDTQYF

V gene: TRBV28
D gene: NA
J gene: TRBJ1-4
clone size: NA
CDR3 DNA: TGTGCCAGCAGTTTGGTGACAGGCTATGAGAATGAAAAACTGTTTTTT
CDR3 protein: CASSLVTGYENEKLFF

V gene: TRBV2
D gene: TRBD1
J gene: TRBJ1-1
clone size: NA
CDR3 DNA: TGTGCCAGTACCGGGACAGGGACCACTGAAGCTTTCTTT
CDR3 protein: CASTGTGTTEAFF

V gene: TRBV29-1
D gene: NA
J gene: TRBJ2-5
clone size: NA
CDR3 DNA: TGCAGCGTACGGACATTTTCAGAGACCCAGTACTTC
CDR3 protein: CSVRTFSETQYF

V gene: TRBV5-1
D gene: NA
J gene: TRBJ1-2
clone size: NA
CDR3 DNA: TGCGCCAGCAGCTTGGATCGGGAAAGCGGTGGCTACACCTTC
CDR3 protein: CASSLDRESGGYTF

V gene: TRBV6-1
D gene: NA
J gene: TRBJ2-3
clone size: NA
CDR3 DNA: TGTGCCAGCAGTGACTTATTGTTTGGGACGCAGTATTTT
CDR3 protein: CASSDLLFGTQYF

V gene: TRBV7-8
D gene: TRBD2
J gene: TRBJ2-5
clone size: NA
CDR3 DNA: TGTGCCAGCAGCTTAGTCCTAGCGGGGGGGGAAGAGACCCAGTACTTC
CDR3 protein: CASSLVLAGGEETQYF

V gene: TRBV10-3
D gene: TRBD2
J gene: TRBJ2-7
clone size: NA
CDR3 DNA: TGTGCCATCAGTGACCTAAGACTAGCGGGGGGTGTCTCCTACGAGCAGTACTTC
CDR3 protein: CAISDLRLAGGVSYEQYF

V gene: TRBV19
D gene: NA
J gene: TRBJ1-6
clone size: few
CDR3 DNA: TGTGCCAGTAGTAACCGGGACCACACGCTGGGGGGTAATTCACCCCTCCACTTT
CDR3 protein: CASSNRDHTLGGNSPLHF

V gene: TRBV7-8
D gene: NA
J gene: TRBJ1-4
clone size: once
CDR3 DNA: TGTGCCAGCAGCTTAGCGAGAGGGATTGCAACTAATGAAAAACTGTTTTTT
CDR3 protein: CASSLARGIATNEKLFF

V gene: TRBV5-4
D gene: NA
J gene: TRBJ1-2
clone size: NA
CDR3 DNA: TGTGCCAGCAGCAATGACAGATTCTATGGCTACACCTTC
CDR3 protein: CASSNDRFYGYTF

V gene: TRBV2
D gene: TRBD1
J gene: TRBJ2-3
clone size: NA
CDR3 DNA: TGTGCCAGCAACCACGGACAGGGGGCGATGAGTACAGATACGCAGTATTTT
CDR3 protein: CASNHGQGAMSTDTQYF

V gene: TRBV6-1
D gene: NA
J gene: TRBJ2-7
clone size: NA
CDR3 DNA: TGTGCCAGCAGTGAGGTGGGCGGTTACGAGCAGTACTTC
CDR3 protein: CASSEVGGYEQYF

V gene: TRBV29-1
D gene: NA
J gene: TRBJ1-2
clone size: NA
CDR3 DNA: TGCAGCGTTGAAGATCTCTTCCGTCCCGAGAACTATGGCTACACCTTC
CDR3 protein: CSVEDLFRPENYGYTF

V gene: TRBV6-5
D gene: TRBD2
J gene: TRBJ2-3
clone size: NA
CDR3 DNA: TGTGCCAGCAGTGCTAGCGGGGGGGCCGATACGCAGTATTTT
CDR3 protein: CASSASGGADTQYF

V gene: TRBV6-1
D gene: NA
J gene: TRBJ1-5
clone size: NA
CDR3 DNA: TGTGCCAGCAGTGGGGGTCTCACCAATCAGCCCCAGCATTTT
CDR3 protein: CASSGGLTNQPQHF

V gene: TRBV2
D gene: NA
J gene: TRBJ2-7
clone size: NA
CDR3 DNA: TGTGCCAGCAAGCCAGGGACCTCCGGCGAGCAGTACTTC
CDR3 protein: CASKPGTSGEQYF

V gene: TRBV5-8
D gene: NA
J gene: TRBJ1-5
clone size: NA
CDR3 DNA: TGTGCCAGCACCACAGGTACGGGGGCCGATCAGCCCCAGCATTTT
CDR3 protein: CASTTGTGADQPQHF

V gene: TRBV18
D gene: NA
J gene: TRBJ1-2
clone size: few
CDR3 DNA: TGTGCCAGCTCAATTTCACGCCCTACAGGCGTCTATGGCTACACCTTC
CDR3 protein: CASSISRPTGVYGYTF

V gene: TRBV9
D gene: TRBD1
J gene: TRBJ2-2
clone size: NA
CDR3 DNA: TGTGCCAGCACCGCAGGGGGCGCGAACACCGGGGAGCTGTTTTTT
CDR3 protein: CASTAGGANTGELFF

V gene: TRBV7-2
D gene: NA
J gene: TRBJ1-2
clone size: few
CDR3 DNA: TGTGCCAGCAGCTCCCCTGTCTTGTCGTATGGCTACACCTTC
CDR3 protein: CASSSPVLSYGYTF

V gene: TRBV28
D gene: NA
J gene: TRBJ2-6
clone size: once
CDR3 DNA: TGTGCCATCTTTGGGCGGGACGGGACACGCTCTGGGGCCAACGTCCTGACTTTC
CDR3 protein: CAIFGRDGTRSGANVLTF

V gene: TRBV7-9
D gene: NA
J gene: TRBJ2-1
clone size: NA
CDR3 DNA: TGTGCCAGCAGCTTAGCGGGGGGGCCCGGACTAACCAATGAGCAGTTCTTC
CDR3 protein: CASSLAGGPGLTNEQFF

V gene: TRBV2
D gene: NA
J gene: TRBJ1-6
clone size: NA
CDR3 DNA: TGTGCCAGCAGTGGACAGGATAATTCACCCCTCCACTTT
CDR3 protein: CASSGQDNSPLHF